Given below is one TCR beta chain in context. This sample was taken from a study of shared clonotypes between healthy human individuals. Across the whole study: For every donor, three CD4 naive, three CD4 memory, two CD8 naive and one CD8 memory plates were used.

Profiled with immunoSEQ multiplex PCR; TCRdb holds only in-frame clones, not every one. Here the sample spans approximately 1.5 million clones, approximately 98.5% being singletons. The V and J ends lost 4 bases and 7 bases, in that order; junction bases with no gene match: 11. There are 18 residues in the CDR3. Germline CDR1 SGDLS, CDR2 YYNGEE. The sample comprised naive CD4+ T cells sorted from blood. The subset: CD45RA+ positively selected. This TCR was recovered from a man in his thirties or forties in good health. The chain is built from TRBV9 and TRBJ2-2, with 15 positions matching TRBD2. CDR3 coding DNA: TGTGCCAGCAGCTCCCGGACTAGCGGGAGGGCTAGTAGCGGGGAGCTGTTTTTT. Translated: CASSSRTSGRASSGELFF.